Included here is one T cell receptor beta chain sequence, with context. Its cognate antigen is unknown. Trimming pared 2 bases from V and 4 bases from J, leaving 14 bases between. Germline CDR1 MNHGY, CDR2 SAAAGT. This CDR3 contains 15 residues. Data came from immunoSEQ multiplex PCR; TCRdb stores just in-frame clones and leaves some out. The sample contains about 7,000 clones, roughly 30% of which appear only once. Treatment: randomized to nivolumab then ipilimumab (arm A) or the reverse (arm B). DNA-damaging chemotherapy had not been given to any patient beforehand. The data are from a study of sequential checkpoint blockade in melanoma. Study-wide context: 91 pretreatment tumor DNA samples were TCRβ immunosequenced. Study-wide findings and caveats: Mutational load did not correlate with tumor T-cell fraction or clonality. About 30 times likelier clinical benefit followed increased tumor T-cell fraction and clonality.

The receptor was isolated from a human donor with melanoma. The specimen was tumor tissue (inferred from file names), collected from a patient given nivolumab and ipilimumab in sequence. J is TRBJ1-1 and V is TRBV6-8, with D possibly being TRBD1 (5 bases). The DNA of the CDR3 is TGTGCCAGCAGTTACCAGACCGGGGACGGCACTGAAGCTTTCTTT. It yields the protein CASSYQTGDGTEAFF.